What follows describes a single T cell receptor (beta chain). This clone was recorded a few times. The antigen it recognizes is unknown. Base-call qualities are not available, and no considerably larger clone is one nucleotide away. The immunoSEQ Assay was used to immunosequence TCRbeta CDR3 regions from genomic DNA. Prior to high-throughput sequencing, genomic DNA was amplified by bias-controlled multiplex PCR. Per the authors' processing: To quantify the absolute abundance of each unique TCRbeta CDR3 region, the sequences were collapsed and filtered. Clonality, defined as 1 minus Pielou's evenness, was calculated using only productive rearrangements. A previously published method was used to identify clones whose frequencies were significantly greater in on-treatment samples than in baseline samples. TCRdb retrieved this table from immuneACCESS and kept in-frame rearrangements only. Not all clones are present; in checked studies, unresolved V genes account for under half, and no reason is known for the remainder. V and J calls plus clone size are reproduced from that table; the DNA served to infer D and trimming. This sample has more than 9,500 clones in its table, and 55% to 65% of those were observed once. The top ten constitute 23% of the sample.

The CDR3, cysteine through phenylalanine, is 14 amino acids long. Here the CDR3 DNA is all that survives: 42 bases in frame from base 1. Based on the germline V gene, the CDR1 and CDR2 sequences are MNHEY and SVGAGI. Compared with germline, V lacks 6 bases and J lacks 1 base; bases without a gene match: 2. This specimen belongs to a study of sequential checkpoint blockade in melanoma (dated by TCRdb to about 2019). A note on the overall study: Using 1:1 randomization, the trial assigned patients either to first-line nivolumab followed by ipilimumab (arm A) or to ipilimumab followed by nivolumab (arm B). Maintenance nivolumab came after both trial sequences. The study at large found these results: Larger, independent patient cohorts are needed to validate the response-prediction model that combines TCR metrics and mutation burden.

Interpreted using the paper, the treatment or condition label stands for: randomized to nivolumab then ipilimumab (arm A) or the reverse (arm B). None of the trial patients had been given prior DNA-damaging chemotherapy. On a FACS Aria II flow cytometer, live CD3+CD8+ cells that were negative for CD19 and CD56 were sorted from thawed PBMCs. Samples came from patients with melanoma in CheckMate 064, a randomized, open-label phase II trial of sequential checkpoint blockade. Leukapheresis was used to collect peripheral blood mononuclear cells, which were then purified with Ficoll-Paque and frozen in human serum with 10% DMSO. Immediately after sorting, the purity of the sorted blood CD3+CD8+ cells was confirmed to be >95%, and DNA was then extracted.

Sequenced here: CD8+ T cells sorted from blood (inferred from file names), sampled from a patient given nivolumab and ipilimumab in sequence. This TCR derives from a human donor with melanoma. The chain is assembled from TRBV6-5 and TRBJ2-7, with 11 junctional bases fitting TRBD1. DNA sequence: TGTGCCAGCAGAGGACAGGGGGCATCCTACGAGCAGTACTTC. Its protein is CASRGQGASYEQYF.